These T cell receptor beta chains were read from a single sample in a study of shared clonotypes between healthy human individuals. Clones were sequenced by immunoSEQ multiplex PCR, and TCRdb holds only the in-frame ones, with some missing. The data show about 2.1 million clones, just over 90% seen once. The sequenced sample was naive CD8+ T cells from PBMCs. These receptors were obtained from a man between 18 and 29 years old in good health. Some clones in this sample may be carry-over from other donors' samples. Each CDR3 is given with its conserved first and last residue. Fields, in order: D gene, clone size, CDR3 length, V gene, J gene, CDR3 DNA, CDR3 protein. The D gene is left open where the match is weak. A clone size is listed for some rows: how often the clone was seen (once, few, many), or a class if it is expanded.

D: .; size: .; length: 14; V: TRBV6-1; J: TRBJ2-5; DNA: TGTGCCAGCAGTCCAGGGTTAAATATGGAGACCCAGTACTTC; CDR3: CASSPGLNMETQYF
D: .; size: once; length: 15; V: TRBV5-1; J: TRBJ2-7; DNA: TGCGCCAGCAGCTTGGAGGGACAAAAGTACTACGAGCAGTACTTC; CDR3: CASSLEGQKYYEQYF
D: .; size: .; length: 14; V: TRBV13; J: TRBJ2-7; DNA: TGTGCCAGCAGGCCTGCTCGCGGGCCTGGCGAGCAGTACTTC; CDR3: CASRPARGPGEQYF
D: .; size: .; length: 13; V: TRBV6-1; J: TRBJ2-2; DNA: TGTGCCAGCAGCCTCGACTTAATCCGGGAGCTGTTTTTT; CDR3: CASSLDLIRELFF
D: .; size: .; length: 16; V: TRBV19; J: TRBJ1-1; DNA: TGTGCCAGTAGTCACCCCTACGGACAGAGGAACACTGAAGCTTTCTTT; CDR3: CASSHPYGQRNTEAFF
D: .; size: .; length: 14; V: TRBV6-1; J: TRBJ1-3; DNA: TGTGCCAGCAGTGAACGAGGGTCTGGAAACACCATATATTTT; CDR3: CASSERGSGNTIYF
D: TRBD1; size: .; length: 14; V: TRBV28; J: TRBJ2-7; DNA: TGTGCCAGCAGTCCCCGGGACAGGAGTTACGAGCAGTACTTC; CDR3: CASSPRDRSYEQYF
D: .; size: .; length: 15; V: TRBV9; J: TRBJ2-2; DNA: TGTGCCAGCAGCGTATATACGGGCGGCACCGGGGAGCTGTTTTTT; CDR3: CASSVYTGGTGELFF
D: .; size: .; length: 13; V: TRBV28; J: TRBJ2-5; DNA: TGTGCCAGCAGCCTTGCTCGAAAAGAGACCCAGTACTTC; CDR3: CASSLARKETQYF
D: TRBD1; size: .; length: 19; V: TRBV5-1; J: TRBJ2-6; DNA: TGCGCCAGCAGCTCCCTAGGGACAGGGAAACCGAGAGGGGCCAACGTCCTGACTTTC; CDR3: CASSSLGTGKPRGANVLTF
D: .; size: once; length: 14; V: TRBV5-1; J: TRBJ1-4; DNA: TGCGCCAGCAGCTTGTACGGGTCGAGGGAAAAACTGTTTTTT; CDR3: CASSLYGSREKLFF
D: TRBD2; size: .; length: 14; V: TRBV6-1; J: TRBJ2-2; DNA: TGTGCCAGCAGCCCTAGCGGATTAACCGGGGAGCTGTTTTTT; CDR3: CASSPSGLTGELFF
D: .; size: .; length: 12; V: TRBV7-9; J: TRBJ2-1; DNA: TGTGCCAGCAGCTTAATAGGGGGTGAGCAGTTCTTC; CDR3: CASSLIGGEQFF
D: .; size: .; length: 14; V: TRBV29-1; J: TRBJ2-1; DNA: TGCAGCGTCGGGGGACGGGAGAAGCCCTATGAGCAGTTCTTC; CDR3: CSVGGREKPYEQFF
D: .; size: .; length: 16; V: TRBV11-3; J: TRBJ2-6; DNA: TGTGCCAGCAGCTTAGGCCGAGGAGATGGGGCCAACGTCCTGACTTTC; CDR3: CASSLGRGDGANVLTF
D: TRBD2; size: .; length: 16; V: TRBV6-6; J: TRBJ2-1; DNA: TGTGCCAGCAGCCTGGGACTAGCGGCACCCTACAATGAGCAGTTCTTC; CDR3: CASSLGLAAPYNEQFF
D: .; size: .; length: 14; V: TRBV27; J: TRBJ2-7; DNA: TGTGCCAGCAGTTTATCGCTCGGGCTCTACGAGCAGTACTTC; CDR3: CASSLSLGLYEQYF
D: .; size: .; length: 14; V: TRBV30; J: TRBJ2-7; DNA: TGTGCCTGGAGTGCAAGGGGGGGCTCCTACGAGCAGTACTTC; CDR3: CAWSARGGSYEQYF
D: TRBD2; size: once; length: 16; V: TRBV27; J: TRBJ2-7; DNA: TGTGCCAGCAGTTTATTAGCGGGAGTAGGGTCCTACGAGCAGTACTTC; CDR3: CASSLLAGVGSYEQYF
D: .; size: .; length: 13; V: TRBV9; J: TRBJ1-3; DNA: TGTGCCAGCAGCCCGGGACCGGGAAACACCATATATTTT; CDR3: CASSPGPGNTIYF
D: .; size: .; length: 13; V: TRBV4-1; J: TRBJ1-2; DNA: TGCGCCAGCAGCCAAGTGGGGGGGTATGGCTACACCTTC; CDR3: CASSQVGGYGYTF
D: .; size: .; length: 16; V: TRBV6-5; J: TRBJ2-3; DNA: TGTGCCAGCAGTTCTTCCCTCGGCTCTTCGACAGATACGCAGTATTTT; CDR3: CASSSSLGSSTDTQYF
D: .; size: .; length: 17; V: TRBV13; J: TRBJ1-3; DNA: TGTGCCAGCAGTCCGGATCGGGAGGGTCCGGACGGAAACACCATATATTTT; CDR3: CASSPDREGPDGNTIYF
D: .; size: .; length: 14; V: TRBV27; J: TRBJ1-5; DNA: TGTGCCAGCAGTTTTTCGGATAGCAATCAGCCCCAGCATTTT; CDR3: CASSFSDSNQPQHF
D: TRBD2; size: .; length: 17; V: TRBV4-1; J: TRBJ2-7; DNA: TGCGCCAGCAGCCAAGCCTCACCGGCGGGAGGCCACTACGAGCAGTACTTC; CDR3: CASSQASPAGGHYEQYF
D: TRBD1; size: .; length: 13; V: TRBV7-8; J: TRBJ1-1; DNA: TGTGCCAGCAGCTCTGGGACAGCTTATGAAGCTTTCTTT; CDR3: CASSSGTAYEAFF
D: .; size: .; length: 14; V: TRBV9; J: TRBJ2-2; DNA: TGTGCCAGCAGACAGGGATCTGGCACCGGGGAGCTGTTTTTT; CDR3: CASRQGSGTGELFF
D: TRBD1; size: .; length: 14; V: TRBV7-8; J: TRBJ1-1; DNA: TGTGCCAGCTTGGAGGGACAGGGGAACACTGAAGCTTTCTTT; CDR3: CASLEGQGNTEAFF